The clone carrying this TCR beta chain was counted a few times. The CDR3 sequence is 13 residues long. Trimming took off 5 bases at V and 4 bases at J, with 12 bases between the two ends. This record comes from a study of blood T cell repertoires in COVID-19. Libraries were prepared by immunoSEQ multiplex PCR; TCRdb keeps only in-frame clonotypes and omits some of them. Among hundreds of thousands of clones listed, over 75% were seen once. Sequenced: PBMCs or T cells enriched from blood (not recorded which). V gene TRBV12-3 or TRBV12-4 combines with J gene TRBJ2-7; tentatively, D is TRBD1 (6 bases). This clonotype originated in a man between 40 and 49 years old who had recovered from COVID-19. The CDR3 reads CASSTATGYEQYF. For the CDR3, the DNA is TGTGCCAGCAGTACGGCGACAGGTTACGAGCAGTACTTC.